This T cell receptor beta chain is from a study of cytomegalovirus exposure and HLA in healthy donors. Points from the study as a whole: A later look showed TCR association rates differing by HLA locus, highest for DRB1 and lowest for HLA-C. One later analysis reportedly identified an Asian-associated ancestry cluster that showed fewer N-insertions than the approximately 700-donor mean.

The primer mix had 60 Vbeta and 13 Jbeta primers. Measured with immunoSEQ multiplex PCR; TCRdb has only the in-frame clones, and not every one. Seen here are roughly 130,000 clones, about 80% observed once, and the top ten hold 1%. There are 14 residues in the CDR3. CDR1 and CDR2 (germline): SEHNR, FQNEAQ (reference sequence). With V trimmed by 1 base and J by 6 bases, 3 bases remained unmatched. About this clone: The antigen remains unidentified.

The gene calls are TRBV7-9 and TRBJ2-1, with 7 positions matching TRBD1. The TCR originated in a human donor in good health. Sequenced input: PBMCs. The CDR3 sequence: CASSLEGARNEQFF. DNA of the CDR3: TGTGCCAGCAGCTTAGAGGGGGCGCGCAATGAGCAGTTCTTC. The full variable domain, with the rest looked up from reference TRBV7-9 and TRBJ2-1, is DTGVSQNPRHKITKRGQNVTFRCDPISEHNRLYWYRQTLGQGPEFLTYFQNEAQLEKSRLLSDRFSAERPKGSFSTLEIQRTEQGDSAMYLCASSLEGARNEQFFGPGTRLTVL.